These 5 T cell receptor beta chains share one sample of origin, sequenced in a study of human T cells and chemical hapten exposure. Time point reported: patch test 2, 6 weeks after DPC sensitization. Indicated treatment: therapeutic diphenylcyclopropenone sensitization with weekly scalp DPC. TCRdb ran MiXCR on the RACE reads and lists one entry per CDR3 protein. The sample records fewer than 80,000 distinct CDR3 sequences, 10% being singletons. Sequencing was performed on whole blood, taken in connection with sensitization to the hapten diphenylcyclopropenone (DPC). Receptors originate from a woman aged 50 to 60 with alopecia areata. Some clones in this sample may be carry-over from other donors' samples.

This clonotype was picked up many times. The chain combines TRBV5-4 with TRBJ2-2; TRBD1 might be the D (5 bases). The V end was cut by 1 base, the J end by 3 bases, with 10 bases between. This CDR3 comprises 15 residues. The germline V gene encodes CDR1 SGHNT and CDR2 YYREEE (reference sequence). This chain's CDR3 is CASSLIGAYTGELFF. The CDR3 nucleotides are TGTGCCAGCAGCTTGATAGGGGCCTACACCGGGGAGCTGTTTTTT.

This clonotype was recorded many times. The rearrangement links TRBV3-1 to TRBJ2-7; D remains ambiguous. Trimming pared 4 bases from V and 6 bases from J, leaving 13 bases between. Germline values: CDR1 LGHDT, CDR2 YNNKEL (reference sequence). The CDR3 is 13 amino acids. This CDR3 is CASSPVYRGEQYF. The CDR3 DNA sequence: TGTGCCAGCAGCCCGGTCTACCGAGGCGAGCAGTACTTC.

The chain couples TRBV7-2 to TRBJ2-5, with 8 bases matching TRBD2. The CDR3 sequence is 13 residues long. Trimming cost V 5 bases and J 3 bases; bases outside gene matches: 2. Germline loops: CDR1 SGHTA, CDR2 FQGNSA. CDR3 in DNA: TGTGCCAGCAGCCAACTAGCGGAAGAGACCCAGTACTTC. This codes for CASSQLAEETQYF.

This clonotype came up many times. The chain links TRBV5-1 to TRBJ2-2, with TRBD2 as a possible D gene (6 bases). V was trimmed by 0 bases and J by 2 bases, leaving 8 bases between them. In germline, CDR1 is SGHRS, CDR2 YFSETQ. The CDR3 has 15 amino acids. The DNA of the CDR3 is TGCGCCAGCAGCTTGGCCGGGGGTAACACCGGGGAGCTGTTTTTT. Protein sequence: CASSLAGGNTGELFF.

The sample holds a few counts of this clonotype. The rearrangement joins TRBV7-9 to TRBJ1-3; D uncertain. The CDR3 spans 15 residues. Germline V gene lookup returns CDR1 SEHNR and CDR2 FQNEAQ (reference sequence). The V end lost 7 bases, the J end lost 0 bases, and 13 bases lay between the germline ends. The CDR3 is CASTRGDSSGNTIYF. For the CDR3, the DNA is TGTGCCAGCACCCGAGGCGATAGCTCTGGAAACACCATATATTTT. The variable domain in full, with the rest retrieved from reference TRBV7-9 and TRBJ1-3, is DTGVSQNPRHKITKRGQNVTFRCDPISEHNRLYWYRQTLGQGPEFLTYFQNEAQLEKSRLLSDRFSAERPKGSFSTLEIQRTEQGDSAMYLCASTRGDSSGNTIYFGEGSWLTVV.